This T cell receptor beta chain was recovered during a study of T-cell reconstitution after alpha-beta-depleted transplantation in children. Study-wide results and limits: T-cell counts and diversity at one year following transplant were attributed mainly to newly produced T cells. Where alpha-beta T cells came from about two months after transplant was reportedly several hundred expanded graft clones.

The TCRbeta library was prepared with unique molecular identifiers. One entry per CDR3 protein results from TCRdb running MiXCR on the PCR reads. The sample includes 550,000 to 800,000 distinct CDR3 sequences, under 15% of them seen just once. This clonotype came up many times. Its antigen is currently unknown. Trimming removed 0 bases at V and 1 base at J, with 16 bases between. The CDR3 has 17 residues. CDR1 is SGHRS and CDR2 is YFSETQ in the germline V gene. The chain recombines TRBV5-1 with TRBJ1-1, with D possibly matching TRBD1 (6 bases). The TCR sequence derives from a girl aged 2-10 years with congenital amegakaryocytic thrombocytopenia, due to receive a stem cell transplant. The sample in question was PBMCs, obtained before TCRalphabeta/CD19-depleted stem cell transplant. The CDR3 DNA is TGCGCCAGCAGCTTGGAGGGCCAGGGGCTTAAGAACACTGAAGCTTTCTTT. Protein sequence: CASSLEGQGLKNTEAFF.